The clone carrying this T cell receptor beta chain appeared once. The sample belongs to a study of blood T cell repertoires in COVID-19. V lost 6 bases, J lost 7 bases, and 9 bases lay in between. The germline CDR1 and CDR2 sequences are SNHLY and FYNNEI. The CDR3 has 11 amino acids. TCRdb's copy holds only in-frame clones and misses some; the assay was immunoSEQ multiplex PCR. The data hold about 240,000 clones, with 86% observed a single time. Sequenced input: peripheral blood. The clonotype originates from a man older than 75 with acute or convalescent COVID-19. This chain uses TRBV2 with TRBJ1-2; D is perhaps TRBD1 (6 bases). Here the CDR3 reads CASRVGGGYTF. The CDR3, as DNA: TGTGCCAGCAGGGTAGGGGGTGGCTACACCTTC.